This T cell receptor beta chain appears in the sequencing data of a study of cytomegalovirus exposure and HLA in healthy donors. Study background: A previous analysis identified 95 million to 130 million unique TCR beta sequences derived from approximately 190 million T cells.

Germline V gene data show CDR1 as ENHRY and CDR2 as SYGVKD. The CDR3 is 14 amino acids. V lost 3 bases and J lost 6, with 12 bases in between. As regards this clone: Its antigen is undetermined.

The PCR was carried out with 60 Vbeta primers and 13 Jbeta primers. Only in-frame clones appear in the TCRdb table, and some are missing; sequencing was by immunoSEQ multiplex PCR. The sample contains 50,000 to 65,000 clones, 72% of which appear only once. Whole-study findings and limits: Some segments of the V type, notably TRBV6-2 and TRBV6-3, were excluded as indistinguishable. V- and J-gene trimming of TCR beta was linked (in a later analysis) to a missense DCLRE1C variant.

This receptor was taken from a woman between 50 and 59 years old in good health and CMV-seropositive. The sample consisted of PBMCs. The chain carries TRBV10-3 and TRBJ1-5; tentative D call: TRBD1 (5 bases). The CDR3 protein is CAISDRGAGQPQHF. In DNA form, the CDR3 reads TGTGCCATCAGTGATCGTGGGGCTGGTCAGCCCCAGCATTTT.